The 15 T cell receptor beta chains reported below all come from one sample, sequenced in a study of CD8 T cells in Susac syndrome. With random hexamers, 0.5 to 1 ug RNA was reverse transcribed. A single record per CDR3 protein comes from TCRdb applying MiXCR to the immunoSEQ multiplex PCR reads. The repertoire holds some 120,000 distinct CDR3 sequences, with about 96% as singletons. Source material: CD4+ T cells from PBMCs. These receptors came from a human donor in good health.

The V call is TRBV11-2, the J call TRBJ1-3; no reliable D call. CDR3 size: 13 residues. Trimming stripped 1 base from V and 4 bases from J, with 5 bases between. Germline V gene sequence: CDR1 SGHAT, CDR2 FQNNGV. CDR3 loop: CASSLGFGNTIYF. In nucleotides, the CDR3 is TGTGCCAGCAGCTTAGGTTTCGGAAACACCATATATTTT.

V and J are TRBV3-1 and TRBJ1-4; D is perhaps TRBD1 (5 bases). The CDR3 is 16 amino acids. Trimming cost V 4 bases and J 6 bases, with 18 bases left between them. In germline, CDR1 is LGHDT, CDR2 YNNKEL (reference sequence). The CDR3 loop is CASSPLRTRTHEKLFF. The CDR3 coding sequence is TGTGCCAGCAGCCCCTTAAGGACACGGACTCATGAAAAACTGTTTTTT.

The rearrangement links TRBV29-1 to TRBJ2-3; tentatively, D is TRBD1 (6 bases). The CDR3 covers 12 residues. CDR1 and CDR2 (germline): SQVTM, ANQGSEA. The V end lost 7 bases, the J end lost 3 bases, and 11 bases lay between the germline ends. CDR3 sequence reads: CSGHTGTDTQYF. The CDR3 DNA sequence: TGCAGCGGGCACACAGGGACAGATACGCAGTATTTT.

The chain employs TRBV5-1 and TRBJ2-1; no definite D call. V was trimmed by 0 bases and J by 7 bases, leaving 14 bases between them. The CDR3 spans 15 residues. Germline CDR1 and CDR2: SGHRS and YFSETQ. DNA for the CDR3: TGCGCCAGCAGCTTGGTGGTAGGAATTGAGAATGAGCAGTTCTTC. As protein: CASSLVVGIENEQFF.

This chain connects TRBV3-1 to TRBJ2-5; D might be TRBD2 (5 bases). V gave up 8 bases and J gave up 7 bases, with 17 bases separating them. The CDR3 loop spans 13 amino acids. Per germline, CDR1 LGHDT and CDR2 YNNKEL (reference sequence). DNA of the CDR3: TGTGCCAGCCGTTCTAGCCGCCTGGGGACCCAGTACTTC. It yields the protein CASRSSRLGTQYF.

The chain is built from TRBV14 and TRBJ2-7; no firm D call. Trimming took off 5 bases at V and 7 bases at J, with 12 bases between the two ends. Per the germline V gene, CDR1 is SGHDN and CDR2 is FVKESK. The CDR3 extends over 12 amino acids. CDR3 residues: CASSSFEREQYF. The CDR3 region has the DNA TGTGCCAGCAGCTCCTTCGAAAGGGAGCAGTACTTC.

The J gene is TRBJ1-5, the V gene TRBV29-1, with D maybe TRBD1 (5 bases). This CDR3 comprises 13 residues. V was trimmed by 1 base and J by 6 bases, leaving 10 bases between them. The germline V gene has CDR1 SQVTM and CDR2 ANQGSEA. The CDR3 region has the DNA TGCAGCGTTGAAGTTTCTAGGGGTCAGCCCCAGCATTTT. Translating gives CSVEVSRGQPQHF.

The chain links TRBV6-6 to TRBJ2-7, with 8 bases that match TRBD1. The V segment lost 6 bases and the J segment 0 bases; nucleotides outside the gene matches: 4. In germline, CDR1 is MNHNY, CDR2 SVGAGI (reference sequence). The CDR3 runs 14 residues. The CDR3 loop is CASSQDRVSYEQYF. The CDR3 DNA follows: TGTGCCAGCAGCCAGGACAGGGTCTCCTACGAGCAGTACTTC.

This chain connects TRBV6-2 or TRBV6-3 to TRBJ2-7, with D unresolved. Deletions cut 6 bases from V and 5 bases from J, with 14 bases between. The CDR3 sequence is 13 residues long. CDR1 is MNHEY and CDR2 is SVGEGT in the germline V gene. The CDR3 here is CASRTGHANEQYF. The DNA of the CDR3 is TGTGCCAGCAGGACGGGCCATGCCAACGAGCAGTACTTC.

The chain uses TRBV29-1 and TRBJ1-1, with 9 bases fitting TRBD1. CDR3 length equals 15 residues. V dropped 6 bases and J dropped 1; count of bases not matched to a gene: 9. Germline V lookup: CDR1 SQVTM, CDR2 ANQGSEA. The DNA for the CDR3 is TGCAGCGTCGCACCTGCGACAGGGGGGAACACTGAAGCTTTCTTT. Amino acids: CSVAPATGGNTEAFF.

The rearrangement links TRBV27 to TRBJ2-6; TRBD2 aligns across 8 bases. Germline values: CDR1 MNHEY, CDR2 SMNVEV (reference sequence). This CDR3 is built from 18 residues. V shed 6 bases and J 2 bases; nucleotides not matched to a gene: 12. The CDR3 region is CASRGEGLVLTGANVLTF. The CDR3 nucleotides read TGTGCCAGCAGGGGAGAGGGACTAGTCTTAACTGGGGCCAACGTCCTGACTTTC.

This clonotype is a singleton in its sample. The chain joins TRBV12-3 or TRBV12-4 to TRBJ2-5; 10 bases are shared with TRBD1. Losses at the gene ends were 1 base for V and 0 bases for J; bases not matched to a gene: 2. This CDR3 contains 16 residues. Here the CDR3 reads CASSLGGTGDQETQYF. Written as DNA, the CDR3 is TGTGCCAGCAGTTTAGGCGGGACAGGGGACCAAGAGACCCAGTACTTC.

The chain uses TRBV7-9 and TRBJ2-5; 7 bases fit TRBD1. The CDR3 has 15 residues. With 0 bases clipped from V and 1 base from J, the junction kept 2 bases outside the gene matches. In germline, CDR1 is SEHNR, CDR2 FQNEAQ (reference sequence). CDR3 in amino acids: CASSLATGSQETQYF. CDR3 coding DNA: TGTGCCAGCAGCTTAGCGACAGGGTCCCAAGAGACCCAGTACTTC. Full variable domain (missing parts from reference TRBV7-9 and TRBJ2-5): DTGVSQNPRHKITKRGQNVTFRCDPISEHNRLYWYRQTLGQGPEFLTYFQNEAQLEKSRLLSDRFSAERPKGSFSTLEIQRTEQGDSAMYLCASSLATGSQETQYFGPGTRLLVL.

This chain links TRBV29-1 with TRBJ2-7; D may be TRBD1 (7 bases). Between the trimmed V and J ends, which lost 1 base and 8 bases, there was a span of 15 bases. There are 13 residues in the CDR3. Germline CDR1 is SQVTM and CDR2 is ANQGSEA. The CDR3 nucleotides are TGCAGCGTTGAAGCCGACAGGGAGGATAAGCAGTACTTC. It codes for CSVEADREDKQYF.

V gene TRBV20-1 combines with J gene TRBJ2-2; TRBD2 matches at 11 bases. The CDR3 sequence is 15 residues long. V was clipped by 6 bases and J by 6 bases; unmatched bases: 9. Germline loops: CDR1 DFQATT, CDR2 SNEGSKA (reference sequence). CDR3 region: CSATPTSGTSGELFF. DNA for the CDR3: TGCAGTGCGACTCCGACTAGCGGGACATCCGGGGAGCTGTTTTTT.